The clone carrying this TCR beta chain came up a few times. Its antigen is undetermined. Gene names follow the mouse nomenclature. This sample was included in a study of CD8+ T cells in alopecia areata. Study-level background: Graft recipients were roughly 6-11-week-old female C3H/HeJ mice, and donor skin originated from approximately 6-12-month-old C3H/HeJ mice with spontaneous alopecia. Notes on the study in general: Higher clonality and more expanded CD8+ clones appeared in lesional than normal scalp. Scalp samples also contribute reads from the resident alphabeta T cells found in normal skin.

Sequencing relied on a cDNA template that was reverse transcribed from extracted RNA. Sequencing used immunoSEQ multiplex PCR; TCRdb keeps in-frame clones, though not all of them. The repertoire shows around 100,000 clones, none seen only once; the top ten take around 20%. The TCR comes from a C3H/HeJ mouse with alopecia areata. Strain MHC haplotype: H2-k. Sequencing was performed on lesional skin.

The CDR3 spells CASSLGTGDNYAEQFF. CDR3 bases read: TGTGCCAGCAGCCTCGGGACTGGGGATAACTATGCT. The chain couples TRBV13-1 to TRBJ2-1; 10 bases align to TRBD2. The read terminates 4 residues ahead of where the CDR3 ends, so the germline J gene completes it. The J segment lost 0 bases and the V segment lost 5 bases, leaving 5 bases of the junction unmatched. CDR3 size: 16 residues. Germline CDR1 reads NSHNY; CDR2 reads SYGAGN.